This T cell receptor beta chain was recovered during a study of T cell responses to AZD1222 COVID-19 vaccine. Per germline, CDR1 MNHEY and CDR2 SMNVEV (reference sequence). The CDR3 consists of 11 residues. V was shortened by 6 bases and J by 3 bases, with 6 bases between the two germline ends. Study outcomes and limitations: Reportedly, nearly half of unique spike TCRs recognized epitopes outside B.1.351/B.1.1.7 mutations. The study found vaccine-associated CD4 TCRs spanning spike, dominant at 160-218 and 743-854.

Profiling relied on immunoSEQ multiplex PCR, and the TCRdb table lists in-frame clones only, not all of them. The sample carries 130,000 or so clones, about 94% recorded once. Concerning this clone: As yet, its antigen is unknown.

The clonotype was recovered from an adult in good health. The chain links TRBV27 to TRBJ2-7; no clear D gene. The material was peripheral blood, obtained on day 0 of AZD1222 vaccination. CDR3 in amino acids: CASSPYYEQYF. For the CDR3, the DNA is TGTGCCAGCAGCCCCTACTACGAGCAGTACTTC.